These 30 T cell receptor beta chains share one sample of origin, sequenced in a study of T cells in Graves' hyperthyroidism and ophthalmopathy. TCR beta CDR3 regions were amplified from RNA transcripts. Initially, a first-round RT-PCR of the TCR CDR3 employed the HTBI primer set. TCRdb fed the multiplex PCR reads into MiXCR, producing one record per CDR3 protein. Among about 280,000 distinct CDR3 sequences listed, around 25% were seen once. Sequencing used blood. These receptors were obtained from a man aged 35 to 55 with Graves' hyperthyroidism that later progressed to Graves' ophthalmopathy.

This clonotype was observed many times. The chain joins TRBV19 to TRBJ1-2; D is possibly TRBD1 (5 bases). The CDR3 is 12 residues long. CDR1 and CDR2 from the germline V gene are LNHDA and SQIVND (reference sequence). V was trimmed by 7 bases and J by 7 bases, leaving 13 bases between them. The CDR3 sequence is CASTVQGLGYTF. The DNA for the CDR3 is TGTGCCAGTACAGTCCAGGGCCTTGGCTACACCTTC.

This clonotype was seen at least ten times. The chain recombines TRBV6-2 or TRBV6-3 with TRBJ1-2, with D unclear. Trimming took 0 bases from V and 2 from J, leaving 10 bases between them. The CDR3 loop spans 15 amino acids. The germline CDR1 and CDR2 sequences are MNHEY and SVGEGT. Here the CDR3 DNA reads TGTGCCAGCAGTTACTCGCCGCGGACCAACTATGGCTACACCTTC. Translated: CASSYSPRTNYGYTF.

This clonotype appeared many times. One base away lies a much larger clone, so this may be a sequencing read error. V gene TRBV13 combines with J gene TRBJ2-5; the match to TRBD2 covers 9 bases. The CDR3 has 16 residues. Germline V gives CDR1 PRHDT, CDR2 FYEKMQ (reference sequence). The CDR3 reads CAGSRDPGLAPETQYF. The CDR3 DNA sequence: TGTGCCGGCAGCAGAGACCCGGGACTAGCTCCAGAGACCCAGTACTTC.

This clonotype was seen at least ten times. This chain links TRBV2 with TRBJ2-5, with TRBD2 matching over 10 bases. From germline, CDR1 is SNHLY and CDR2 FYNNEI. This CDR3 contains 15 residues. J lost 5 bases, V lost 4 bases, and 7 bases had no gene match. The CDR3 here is CASSGPSGSRETQYF. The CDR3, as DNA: TGTGCCAGCAGTGGTCCTAGCGGGAGTCGGGAGACCCAGTACTTC.

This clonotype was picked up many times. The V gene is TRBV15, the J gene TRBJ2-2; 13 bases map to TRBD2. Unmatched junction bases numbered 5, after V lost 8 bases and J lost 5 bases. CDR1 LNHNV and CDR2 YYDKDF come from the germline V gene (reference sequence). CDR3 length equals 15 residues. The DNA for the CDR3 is TGTGCCACCCAAAGACTAGCGGGAGGTACCGGGGAGCTGTTTTTT. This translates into CATQRLAGGTGELFF. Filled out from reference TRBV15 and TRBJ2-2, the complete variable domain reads DAMVIQNPRYQVTQFGKPVTLSCSQTLNHNVMYWYQQKSSQAPKLLFHYYDKDFNNEADTPDNFQSRRPNTSFCFLDIRSPGLGDTAMYLCATQRLAGGTGELFFGEGSRLTVL.

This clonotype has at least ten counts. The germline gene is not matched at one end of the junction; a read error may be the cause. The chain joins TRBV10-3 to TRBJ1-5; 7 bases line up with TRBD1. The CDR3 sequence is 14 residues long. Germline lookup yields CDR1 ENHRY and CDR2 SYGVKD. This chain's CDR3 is CAIRSTGSNQPQHF. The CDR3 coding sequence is TGTGCAATCAGGTCGACAGGGAGCAATCAGCCCCAGCATTTT.

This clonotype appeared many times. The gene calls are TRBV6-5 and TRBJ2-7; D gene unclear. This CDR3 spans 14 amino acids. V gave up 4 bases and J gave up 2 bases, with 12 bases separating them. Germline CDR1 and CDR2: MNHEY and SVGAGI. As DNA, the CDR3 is TGTGCCAGCAGTTCTGGCAGTATGACCTACGAGCAGTACTTC. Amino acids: CASSSGSMTYEQYF.

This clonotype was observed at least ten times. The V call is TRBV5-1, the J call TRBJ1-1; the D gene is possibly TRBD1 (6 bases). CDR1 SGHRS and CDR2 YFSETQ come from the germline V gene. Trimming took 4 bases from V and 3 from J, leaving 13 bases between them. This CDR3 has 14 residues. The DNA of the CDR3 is TGCGCCAGCAGCGTGCAAAGGGGGTACACTGAAGCTTTCTTT. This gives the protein CASSVQRGYTEAFF.

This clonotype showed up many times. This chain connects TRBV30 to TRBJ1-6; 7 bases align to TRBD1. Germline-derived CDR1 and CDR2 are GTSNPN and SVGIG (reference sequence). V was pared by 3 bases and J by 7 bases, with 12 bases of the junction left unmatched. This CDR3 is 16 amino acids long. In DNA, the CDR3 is TGTGCCTGGAGATCAGGGGGATGGACGAAGAATTCACCCCTCCACTTT. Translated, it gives CAWRSGGWTKNSPLHF.

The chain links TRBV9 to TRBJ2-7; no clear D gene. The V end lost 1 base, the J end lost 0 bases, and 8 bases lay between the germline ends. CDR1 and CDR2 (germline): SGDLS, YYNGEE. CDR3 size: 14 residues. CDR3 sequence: CASSVLGSSYEQYF. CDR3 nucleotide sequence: TGTGCCAGCAGCGTATTAGGCAGCTCCTACGAGCAGTACTTC.

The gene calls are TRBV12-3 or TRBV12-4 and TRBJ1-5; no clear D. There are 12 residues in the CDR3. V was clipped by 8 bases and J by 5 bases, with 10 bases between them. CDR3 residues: CASGLGDQPQHF. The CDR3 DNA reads TGTGCCAGCGGTCTCGGGGATCAGCCCCAGCATTTT.

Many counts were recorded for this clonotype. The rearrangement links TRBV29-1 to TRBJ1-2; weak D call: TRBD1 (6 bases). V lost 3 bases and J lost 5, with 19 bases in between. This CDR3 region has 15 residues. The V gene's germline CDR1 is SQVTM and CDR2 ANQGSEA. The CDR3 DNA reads TGCAGCGTTGAGCCGAGGGGGGGGGCTGGATATGGCTACACCTTC. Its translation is CSVEPRGGAGYGYTF. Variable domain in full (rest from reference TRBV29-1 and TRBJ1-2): SAVISQKPSRDICQRGTSLTIQCQVDSQVTMMFWYRQQPGQSLTLIATANQGSEATYESGFVIDKFPISRPNLTFSTLTVSNMSPEDSSIYLCSVEPRGGAGYGYTFGSGTRLTVV.

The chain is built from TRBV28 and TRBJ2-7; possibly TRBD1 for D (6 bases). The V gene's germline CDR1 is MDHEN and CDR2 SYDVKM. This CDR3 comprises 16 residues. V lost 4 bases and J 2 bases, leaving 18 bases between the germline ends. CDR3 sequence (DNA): TGTGCCAGCAGTTCCCCTCAGGGGACGGGTGCCTACGAGCAGTACTTC. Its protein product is CASSSPQGTGAYEQYF.

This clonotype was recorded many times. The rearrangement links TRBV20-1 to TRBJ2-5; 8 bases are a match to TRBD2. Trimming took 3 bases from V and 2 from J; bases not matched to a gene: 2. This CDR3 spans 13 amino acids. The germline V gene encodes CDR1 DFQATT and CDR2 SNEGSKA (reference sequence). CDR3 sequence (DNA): TGCAGTGCTAGTACTAGCGGACAAGAGACCCAGTACTTC. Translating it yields CSASTSGQETQYF.

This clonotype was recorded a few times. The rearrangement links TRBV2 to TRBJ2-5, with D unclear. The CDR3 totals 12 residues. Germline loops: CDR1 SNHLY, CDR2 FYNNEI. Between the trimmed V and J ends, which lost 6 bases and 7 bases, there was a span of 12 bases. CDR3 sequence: CASSLNERTQYF. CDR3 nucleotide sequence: TGTGCCAGCAGCTTAAATGAGAGGACCCAGTACTTC.

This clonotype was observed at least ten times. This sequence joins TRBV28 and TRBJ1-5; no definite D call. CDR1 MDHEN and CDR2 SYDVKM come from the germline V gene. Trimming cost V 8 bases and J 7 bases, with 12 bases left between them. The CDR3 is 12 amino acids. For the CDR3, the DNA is TGTGCCAGCCGGAACACCGGGCAGCCCCAGCATTTT. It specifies CASRNTGQPQHF.

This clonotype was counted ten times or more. The CDR3: CASSIGTGIYAFF. The DNA for the CDR3 is TGTGCCAGTAGTATAGGGACAGGGATCTATGCTTTCTTT. The chain employs TRBV19 and TRBJ1-1; 8 nucleotides align to TRBD1. Germline V gene lookup returns CDR1 LNHDA and CDR2 SQIVND (reference sequence). The CDR3 is 13 residues long. Trimming cost V 1 base and J 11 bases; bases outside gene matches: 6. Filled out from reference TRBV19 and TRBJ1-1, the complete variable domain reads DGGITQSPKYLFRKEGQNVTLSCEQNLNHDAMYWYRQDPGQGLRLIYYSQIVNDFQKGDIAEGYSVSREKKESFPLTVTSAQKNPTAFYLCASSIGTGIYAFFGQGTRLTVV.

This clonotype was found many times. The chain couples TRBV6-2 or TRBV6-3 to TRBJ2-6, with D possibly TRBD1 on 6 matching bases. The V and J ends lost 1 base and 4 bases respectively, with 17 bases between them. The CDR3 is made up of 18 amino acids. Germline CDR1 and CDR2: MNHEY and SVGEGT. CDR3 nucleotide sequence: TGTGCCAGCAGTTACTTATATGGGGGCGGTCCCGGGGCCAACGTCCTGACTTTC. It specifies CASSYLYGGGPGANVLTF.

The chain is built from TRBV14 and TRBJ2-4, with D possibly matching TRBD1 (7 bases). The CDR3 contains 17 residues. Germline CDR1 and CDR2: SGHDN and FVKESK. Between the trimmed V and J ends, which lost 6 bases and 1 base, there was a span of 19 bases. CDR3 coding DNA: TGTGCCAGCAGTCCAGGGGGGACATCCTCCGCCAAAAACATTCAGTACTTC. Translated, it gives CASSPGGTSSAKNIQYF.

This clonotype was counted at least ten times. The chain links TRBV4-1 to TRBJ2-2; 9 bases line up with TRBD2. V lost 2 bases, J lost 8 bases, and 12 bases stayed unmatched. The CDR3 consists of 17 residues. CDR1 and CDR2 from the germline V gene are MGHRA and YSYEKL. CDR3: CASSQQTSGYSAGELFF. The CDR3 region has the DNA TGCGCCAGCAGCCAACAGACTAGCGGATACTCGGCGGGGGAGCTGTTTTTT.

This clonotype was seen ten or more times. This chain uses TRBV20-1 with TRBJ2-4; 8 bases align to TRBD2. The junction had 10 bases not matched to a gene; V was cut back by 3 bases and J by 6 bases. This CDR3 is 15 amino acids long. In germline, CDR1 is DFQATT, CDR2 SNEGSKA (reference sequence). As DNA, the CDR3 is TGCAGTGCTAGCGTGGCGGGGGGTTTTAGAAACATTCAGTACTTC. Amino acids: CSASVAGGFRNIQYF.

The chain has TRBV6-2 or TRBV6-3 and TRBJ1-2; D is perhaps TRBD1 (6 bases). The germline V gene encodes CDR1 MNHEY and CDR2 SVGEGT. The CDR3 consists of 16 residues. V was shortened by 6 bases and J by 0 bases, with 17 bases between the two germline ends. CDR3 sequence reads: CASRRGASASNYGYTF. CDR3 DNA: TGTGCCAGCAGGAGGGGGGCGTCGGCCTCTAACTATGGCTACACCTTC.

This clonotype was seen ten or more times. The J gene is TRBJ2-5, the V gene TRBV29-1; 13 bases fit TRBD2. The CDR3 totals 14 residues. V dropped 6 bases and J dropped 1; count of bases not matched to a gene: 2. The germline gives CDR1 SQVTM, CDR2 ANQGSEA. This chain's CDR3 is CSVGTSGTQETQYF. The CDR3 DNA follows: TGCAGCGTGGGGACTAGCGGGACCCAAGAGACCCAGTACTTC.

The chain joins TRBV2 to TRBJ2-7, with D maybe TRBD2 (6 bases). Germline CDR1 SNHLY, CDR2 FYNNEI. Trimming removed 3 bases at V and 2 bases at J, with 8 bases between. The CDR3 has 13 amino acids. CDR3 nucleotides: TGTGCCAGCAGTGAGCGGAGGGCCTACGAGCAGTACTTC. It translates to CASSERRAYEQYF.

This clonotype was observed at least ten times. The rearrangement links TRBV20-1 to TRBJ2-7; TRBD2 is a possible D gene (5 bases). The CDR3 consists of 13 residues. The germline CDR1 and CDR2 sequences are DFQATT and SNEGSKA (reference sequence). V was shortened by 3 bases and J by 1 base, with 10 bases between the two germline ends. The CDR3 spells CSASTPGSYEQYF. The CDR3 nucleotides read TGCAGTGCTAGTACGCCGGGATCCTACGAGCAGTACTTC.

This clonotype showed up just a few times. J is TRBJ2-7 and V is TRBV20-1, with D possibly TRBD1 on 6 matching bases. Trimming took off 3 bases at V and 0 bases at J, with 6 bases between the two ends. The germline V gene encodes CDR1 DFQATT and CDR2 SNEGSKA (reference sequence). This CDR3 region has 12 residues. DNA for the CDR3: TGCAGTGCTAGGGACAGCTCCTACGAGCAGTACTTC. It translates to CSARDSSYEQYF.

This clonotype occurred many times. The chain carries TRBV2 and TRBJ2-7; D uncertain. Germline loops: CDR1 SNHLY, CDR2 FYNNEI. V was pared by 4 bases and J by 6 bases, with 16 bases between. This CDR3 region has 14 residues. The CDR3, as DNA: TGTGCCAGCAGTGCTTCAGGACCCCAGACCGAGCAGTACTTC. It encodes CASSASGPQTEQYF.

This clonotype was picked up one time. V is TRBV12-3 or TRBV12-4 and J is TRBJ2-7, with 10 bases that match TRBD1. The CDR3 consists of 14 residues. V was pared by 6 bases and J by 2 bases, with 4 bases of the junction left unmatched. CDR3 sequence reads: CASRGTGATYEQYF. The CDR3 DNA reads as TGTGCCAGCAGGGGGACAGGGGCGACCTACGAGCAGTACTTC.

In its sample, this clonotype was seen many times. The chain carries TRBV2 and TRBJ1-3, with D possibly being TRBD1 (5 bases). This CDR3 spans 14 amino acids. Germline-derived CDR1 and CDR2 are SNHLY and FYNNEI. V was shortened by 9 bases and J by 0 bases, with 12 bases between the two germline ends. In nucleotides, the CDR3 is TGTGCCAGAGAGTGGGACCGCTCTGGAAACACCATATATTTT. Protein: CAREWDRSGNTIYF.

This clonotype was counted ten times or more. CDR3 in DNA: TGCAGCGTTGAAGTTCTGGGACTAAATCCCTCCTACGAGCAGTACTTC. This translates into CSVEVLGLNPSYEQYF. The chain combines TRBV29-1 with TRBJ2-7, with 7 bases fitting TRBD2. This CDR3 region has 16 residues. The germline V gene encodes CDR1 SQVTM and CDR2 ANQGSEA. V dropped 1 base and J dropped 0; count of bases not matched to a gene: 9.